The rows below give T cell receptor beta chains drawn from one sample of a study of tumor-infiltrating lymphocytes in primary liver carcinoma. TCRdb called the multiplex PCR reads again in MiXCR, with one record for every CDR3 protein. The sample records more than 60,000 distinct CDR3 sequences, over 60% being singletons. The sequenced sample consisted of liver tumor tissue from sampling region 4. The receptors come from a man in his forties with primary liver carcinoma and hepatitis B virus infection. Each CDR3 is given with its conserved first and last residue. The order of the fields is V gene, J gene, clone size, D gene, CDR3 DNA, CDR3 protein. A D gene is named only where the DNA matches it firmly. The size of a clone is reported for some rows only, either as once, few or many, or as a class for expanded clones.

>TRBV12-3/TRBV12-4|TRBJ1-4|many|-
TGTGCCAGCAGTTTCCCGCCGGGGAATGAAAAACTGTTTTTT
CASSFPPGNEKLFF
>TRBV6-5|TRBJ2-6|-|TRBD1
TGTGCCAGCACATTAGGACAGGGATCCTCTGGGGCCAACCTCCTGACCTTC
CASTLGQGSSGANLLTF
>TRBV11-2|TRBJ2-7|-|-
TGTGCTAGCAGCGTAGCAGGCTGCGAGCAGTACTTC
CASSVAGCEQYF
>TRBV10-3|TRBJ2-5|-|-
TGTGCCATCAGTGAGGTACATCTTCCCCAAGAGACCCAGTACTTC
CAISEVHLPQETQYF
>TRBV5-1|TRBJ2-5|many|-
TGCGCCAGCAGCGCCCAGGGCTCACTCCAAGAGACCCAGTACTTC
CASSAQGSLQETQYF
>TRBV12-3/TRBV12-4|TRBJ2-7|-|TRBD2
TGTGCCAACAGTCTAGGAGCGGGGAGCTCCTACGAGCAGTGCTTC
CANSLGAGSSYEQCF
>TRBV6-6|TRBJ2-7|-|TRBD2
TGTGTCAGCAGTTACGTTTTAGGTAGCGGGACTTTCTACGAGCAGTACTTC
CVSSYVLGSGTFYEQYF
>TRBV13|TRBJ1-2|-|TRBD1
TGTGCCAGCAGCCTAGGACAGGACTCCACCTTC
CASSLGQDSTF
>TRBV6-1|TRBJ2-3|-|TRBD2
TGTGCCAGCAGTGGACCAACTAGCGGGCCGTATAGCGCAGATACGCAGTATTTT
CASSGPTSGPYSADTQYF
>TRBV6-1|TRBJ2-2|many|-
TGTGCCAGCAGTCAGGGGTCCAACACCGGGGAGCTGTTTTTT
CASSQGSNTGELFF
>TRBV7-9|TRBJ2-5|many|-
TGTGCCAGCAGCTTTTCGGAGACCCAGTACTTC
CASSFSETQYF
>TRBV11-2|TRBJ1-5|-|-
TGTGTCAGAAGCACCGGACGGTTTCCCAAGCCCCAGCATTTT
CVRSTGRFPKPQHF
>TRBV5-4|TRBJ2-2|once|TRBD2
TGTGCCAGCAGCCCCGGGGGTAGCGGGATGAACACCGGGGGGCTGTTTTTT
CASSPGGSGMNTGGLFF
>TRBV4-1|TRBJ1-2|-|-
TGCGCCAGCAGCCAAGAAGACGTAACAAACTATGGCTACACCTTC
CASSQEDVTNYGYTF
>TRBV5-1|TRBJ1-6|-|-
TGCGCCAGCAGCTTGGGACAGGAGGCGGGTTCACCCCACCACTTT
CASSLGQEAGSPHHF
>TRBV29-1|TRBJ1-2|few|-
TGCAGTTCGACGGGGGTTCCAGACTATGGCTACACCTTC
CSSTGVPDYGYTF
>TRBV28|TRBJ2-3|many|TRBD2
TGTGCCAGCAGTTGGACTAGCGGGAGGTCCACAGATACGCAGTATTTT
CASSWTSGRSTDTQYF
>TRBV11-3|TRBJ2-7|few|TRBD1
TGTGCCAGTAGCGTGGGACAGTCCTACGAGCAGTACTTC
CASSVGQSYEQYF
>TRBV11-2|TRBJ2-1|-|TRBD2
TGTGCCAGCAGTTCGCGTCCCAGCGGGAGGATCAATGAGCAGTTCTTC
CASSSRPSGRINEQFF
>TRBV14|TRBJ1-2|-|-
TGTGCCAGCAGTCAAGTCCGAGGTGACTATGGCTTCACCTTC
CASSQVRGDYGFTF
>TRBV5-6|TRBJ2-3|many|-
TGTGCCAGCAGCTTGCCGGAATCCACAGATACGCAGTATTTT
CASSLPESTDTQYF
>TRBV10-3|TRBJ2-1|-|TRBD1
TGTGCCATCAGTGAGTCGGGGGACAGGCTCTACAATGAGAAGTCCTTC
CAISESGDRLYNEKSF
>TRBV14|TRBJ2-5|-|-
TGTGCCAACAGTCGACTACAGGGTTGGAAAGAGACCCAGTACTTC
CANSRLQGWKETQYF
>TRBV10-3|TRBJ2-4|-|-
TGTGCCATCAGTGACGGGATAGGGAACGTCATTGAGTACTTC
CAISDGIGNVIEYF
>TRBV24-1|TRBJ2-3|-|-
TGTGCCACCAGTCGGGGGCTAGGCTATGAGGATACGCAGTATTTT
CATSRGLGYEDTQYF
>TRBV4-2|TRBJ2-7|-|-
TGTGCCACTATTGGACTAACGGGAGTTTATAAGCCCTACGAGCAGTACTTC
CATIGLTGVYKPYEQYF
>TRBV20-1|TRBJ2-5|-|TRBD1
TGCAGTGCCCCTGAACAGGGGGCTACCTCCGGGGAGACCCAGTACTTC
CSAPEQGATSGETQYF
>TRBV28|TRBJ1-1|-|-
TGTGCCAGCAGTTTTCCGGGGACTGGAGCTTTCTTT
CASSFPGTGAFF
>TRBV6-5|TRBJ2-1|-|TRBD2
TGTGCCAGCAGTAACACGGGACTAGCGGGCGGTAATGAGCAGTTCTTC
CASSNTGLAGGNEQFF
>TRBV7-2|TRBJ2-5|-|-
TGTGCCAGCAGCTTAGTCTCAGGGGGGGAGACCCAGTACTTC
CASSLVSGGETQYF
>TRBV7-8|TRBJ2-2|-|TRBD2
TGTGCCAGCTCCCGCGGGGGAGGGACCGGGGAGCTGTTTTTT
CASSRGGGTGELFF
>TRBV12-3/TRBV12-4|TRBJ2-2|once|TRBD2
TGTGCCAGGAGACTAGCGGGAGACACCGGGGGGCTGTTTTTT
CARRLAGDTGGLFF
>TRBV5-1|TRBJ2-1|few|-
TGCGCCAGCAGCCCAGATACAGGGCCGCGGCAGTTCTTC
CASSPDTGPRQFF
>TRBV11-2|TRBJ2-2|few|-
TGTGCCAGCAGCTTAGCATTAGGAGGGGCGAACACCGGGGAGCTGTTTTTT
CASSLALGGANTGELFF
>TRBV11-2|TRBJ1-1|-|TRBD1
TGTGCCAGCAGCTTAGACTGTGGACAGGGAATAGACTTGAACACTGAAGCTTTCTTT
CASSLDCGQGIDLNTEAFF
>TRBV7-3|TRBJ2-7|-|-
TGTACTAGAAACCGGGGGCGCCCTCAGTACTTC
CTRNRGRPQYF
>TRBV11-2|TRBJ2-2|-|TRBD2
TGTACCAGCAGCTTAATAGCGGGAGGGCCTGACACCGGGGAGCTGTTTTTT
CTSSLIAGGPDTGELFF